Below, one TCR delta chain is given with its context. A far larger clone is only one base removed, so a read error is likely. Other DNA sequences in the sample encode the same CDR3. TCRdb repeated clone calling on the multiplex PCR reads with CATT. This sample yields 53,000 or so delta-chain clones, of which 1.9% are seen a single time; less than 30% belongs to the top ten. The trim removed 3 bases at V and 0 bases at J, leaving 27 bases unmatched. The CDR3 is 24 residues long. Looked up from germline, CDR1 is TSWWSYY and CDR2 is QGS. This entry is derived from a study of γδ T cells in repeated Plasmodium falciparum infection. Bulk repertoires came from Vgamma9/Vdelta2+ or Vdelta2-negative gammadelta T cells flow-sorted from PBMC.

The sequenced sample was gamma-delta T cells from blood. This clonotype was obtained from a pool of human donors (malaria-infected and uninfected, not separated). This chain connects TRDV1 to TRDJ1; TRDD3 aligns across 11 bases. TCRdb lists no J gene, so it was determined here by aligning the DNA to germline. CDR3 bases: TGTGCTCTTGGGGAGCTGGAAACTATATACTGGGGGATAAGGATGGGCCGCTACACCGATAAACTCATCTTT. Residues: CALGELETIYWGIRMGRYTDKLIF.